Listed here are 13 T cell receptor beta chains from one sample, sequenced in a study of identical twins. One entry per CDR3 protein, called by TCRdb with MiXCR from the 5' RACE reads. The data show 700,000 or so distinct CDR3 sequences, with 8.6% seen just once and around 0.95% held by the top ten. This sample was shared with a second study, whose subject was yellow fever vaccine responses in identical twins.

Sequenced: PBMCs. These receptors were taken from a woman aged 18-29 years in good health.

This clonotype was seen a handful of times. The gene calls are TRBV9 and TRBJ2-7; the match to TRBD2 covers 7 bases. The V segment lost 3 bases and the J segment 6 bases; nucleotides outside the gene matches: 9. This CDR3 has 14 amino acids. In germline, CDR1 is SGDLS, CDR2 YYNGEE. The CDR3 sequence: CASSAAGSGTEQYF. The CDR3 coding sequence is TGTGCCAGCAGCGCAGCGGGGTCAGGGACCGAGCAGTACTTC.

This clonotype appeared a few times. The CDR3 sequence is CASSLHRDLSPGEQYF. In DNA form, the CDR3 reads TGTGCCAGCAGCTTACACCGGGACTTGTCACCTGGCGAGCAGTACTTC. The J gene is TRBJ2-7, the V gene TRBV9; D might be TRBD2 (6 bases). V gave up 4 bases and J gave up 6 bases, with 23 bases separating them. This CDR3 has 16 amino acids. Germline V CDR1 and CDR2: SGDLS, YYNGEE. Drawing the rest from reference TRBV9 and TRBJ2-7, the complete variable domain is DSGVTQTPKHLITATGQRVTLRCSPRSGDLSVYWYQQSLDQGLQFLIQYYNGEERAKGNILERFSAQQFPDLHSELNLSSLELGDSALYFCASSLHRDLSPGEQYFGPGTRLTVT.

This clonotype was observed a few times. The chain links TRBV6-2 or TRBV6-3 to TRBJ2-1, with TRBD2 as a possible D gene (5 bases). Germline V lookup: CDR1 MNHEY, CDR2 SVGEGT. CDR3 length equals 18 residues. Trimming took 0 bases from V and 5 from J, leaving 20 bases between them. CDR3 sequence reads: CASSYSTSFRQANNEQFF. In nucleotides, the CDR3 is TGTGCCAGCAGTTACTCCACTAGTTTCAGGCAAGCTAACAATGAGCAGTTCTTC.

The chain has TRBV12-3 or TRBV12-4 and TRBJ2-3; 12 bases line up with TRBD1. The ends lost 5 bases at V and 2 bases at J; junction bases unmatched: 5. The CDR3 covers 16 residues. The CDR3 DNA is TGTGCCAGCAGTCCCCGGGACAGGGGGCTCACAGATACGCAGTATTTT. This codes for CASSPRDRGLTDTQYF.

Ten or more counts support this clonotype. This chain joins TRBV12-3 or TRBV12-4 and TRBJ2-2; perhaps TRBD1 as D (6 bases). This CDR3 region has 16 residues. The ends were cut back, 2 bases at V and 0 bases at J, with 10 bases in the middle. The DNA for the CDR3 is TGTGCCAGCAGTTTACCAGGGGCCTCGAACACCGGGGAGCTGTTTTTT. The encoded protein is CASSLPGASNTGELFF.

At least ten counts were recorded for this clonotype. The chain links TRBV10-3 to TRBJ2-7; D unresolved. Per the germline V gene, CDR1 is ENHRY and CDR2 is SYGVKD. The CDR3 extends over 12 amino acids. The ends were cut back, 2 bases at V and 2 bases at J, with 4 bases in the middle. DNA for the CDR3: TGTGCCATCAGTGAGGACACCTACGAGCAGTACTTC. Its translation is CAISEDTYEQYF.

This clonotype came up many times. The rearrangement uses TRBV6-1 and TRBJ2-7; the match to TRBD2 covers 12 bases. Germline CDR1 MNHNS, CDR2 SASEGT. V shed 6 bases and J 3 bases; nucleotides not matched to a gene: 3. CDR3 length: 14 amino acids. CDR3 in DNA: TGTGCCAGCAGCCTAGCGGGAGGGCACTACGAGCAGTACTTC. It yields the protein CASSLAGGHYEQYF.

The chain recombines TRBV6-2 or TRBV6-3 with TRBJ2-7; D not certain. Trimming stripped 7 bases from V and 0 bases from J, with 19 bases between. Germline loops: CDR1 MNHEY, CDR2 SVGEGT. This CDR3 comprises 16 residues. CDR3 loop: CASNPTWRISSYEQYF. The CDR3 coding sequence is TGTGCCAGCAACCCCACCTGGCGGATTAGCTCCTACGAGCAGTACTTC.

The chain is built from TRBV6-5 and TRBJ2-1; D may be TRBD1 or TRBD2 (5 bases each). CDR1 MNHEY and CDR2 SVGAGI come from the germline V gene. Trimming cost V 1 base and J 7 bases, with 14 bases left between them. The CDR3 covers 15 residues. CDR3 residues: CASSYLRGMVNEQFF. The CDR3 DNA follows: TGTGCCAGCAGTTACTTGAGGGGAATGGTGAATGAGCAGTTCTTC.

At least ten counts were recorded for this clonotype. This rearrangement joins TRBV12-3 or TRBV12-4 to TRBJ2-7; 7 bases are a match to TRBD1. There are 14 residues in the CDR3. With 2 bases clipped from V and 7 bases from J, the junction kept 8 bases outside the gene matches. CDR3: CASSLNKATGEQYF. DNA of the CDR3: TGTGCCAGCAGTTTAAATAAGGCGACAGGGGAGCAGTACTTC.

This clonotype was detected ten times or more. The rearrangement joins TRBV6-5 to TRBJ1-2; D possibly corresponds to TRBD1 (6 bases). The CDR3 is made up of 13 amino acids. V shed 3 bases and J shed 2 bases, with 7 bases lying between them. Germline V gene sequence: CDR1 MNHEY, CDR2 SVGAGI. The CDR3 DNA reads TGTGCCAGCAGTTATCAGGGGAACTATGGCTACACCTTC. Translating gives CASSYQGNYGYTF.

V usage is TRBV9 and J usage is TRBJ1-1; maybe TRBD1 (5 bases). The CDR3 has 15 residues. CDR1 SGDLS and CDR2 YYNGEE come from the germline V gene. Trimming removed 0 bases from V and 4 bases from J, with 13 bases in between. The CDR3 region has the DNA TGTGCCAGCAGCGTAGAGGGGTCGTCGGTCACTGAAGCTTTCTTT. Protein: CASSVEGSSVTEAFF.

This clonotype was counted ten times or more. V and J are TRBV2 and TRBJ2-3, with 10 bases that match TRBD2. J lost 6 bases, V lost 10 bases, and 10 bases had no gene match. Germline-derived CDR1 and CDR2 are SNHLY and FYNNEI. CDR3 size: 14 residues. Here the CDR3 reads CATGQGTSDDTQYF. The DNA for the CDR3 is TGTGCCACGGGTCAGGGGACTAGCGATGATACGCAGTATTTT. The full variable domain, with the rest looked up from reference TRBV2 and TRBJ2-3, is EPEVTQTPSHQVTQMGQEVILRCVPISNHLYFYWYRQILGQKVEFLVSFYNNEISEKSEIFDDQFSVERPDGSNFTLKIRSTKLEDSAMYFCATGQGTSDDTQYFGPGTRLTVL.